The source of this TCR beta chain is a study of CD8+ T cells in alopecia areata. Whole-study context: Treated patients received oral tofacitinib, 5 to 10 mg twice daily. Study results and caveats: Lesional scalp, notably in alopecia totalis/universalis, had clonality above that of normal scalp.

Obtained from alopecia areata patients were lesional scalp punch biopsies along with peripheral blood. T lymphocytes (CD4+ and CD8+) were sorted from PBMCs. The CDR3 runs to 13 residues. Trimming took 3 bases from V and 5 from J, leaving 10 bases between them. CDR1 and CDR2 from the germline V gene are MNHNS and SASEGT. The authors extracted RNA and reverse transcribed it into cDNA as the sequencing template. Data came from immunoSEQ multiplex PCR; TCRdb stores just in-frame clones and leaves some out. The sample has some 210,000 clones, about 53% seen once. As to this clone: Antigen: not known.

The source is a human donor with alopecia areata. The source material was CD4+ T cells sorted from blood, sampled at week 0. This rearrangement joins TRBV6-1 to TRBJ1-1; D is undetermined. The CDR3 sequence is CASSEGSGTEAFF. CDR3 nucleotides: TGTGCCAGCAGTGAGGGCAGTGGGACTGAAGCTTTCTTT.